This T cell receptor (beta chain) emerged from a study of shared clonotypes between healthy human individuals. Overall study: The donor pool was made up of a couple of women and a few men aged 18 to 49.

The CDR3 has 16 residues. Germline CDR1 reads SGHKS; CDR2 reads YYEKEE (reference sequence). V lost 0 bases to trimming and J lost 8 bases, with 15 bases between them. Naive CD8 cells lacked CD45RO, underwent positive selection for CCR7 and left out terminally differentiated effector memory CD45RA+ cells. Donors, without exception, were Caucasian adults residing in Nashville, Tennessee. Original analysis: From ImmunoSEQ came sequences covering only the junction and carrying no quality scores, so filtering differed. This table comes from immunoSEQ multiplex PCR, and its TCRdb copy is limited to in-frame clones, with some not included. The DNA gave D and trimming, while V, J and clone size come from that table. The sample contains some 2 million clones, just under 95% of which appear only once.

The TCR originated in a man aged 18 to 30 in good health. The sequenced sample consisted of naive CD8+ T cells sorted from blood. The V call is TRBV5-5, the J call TRBJ1-6; D is undetermined. In nucleotides, the CDR3 is TGTGCCAGCAGCTTGGCCGGTCTCCGCGGGCATTCACCCCTCCACTTT. It is translated as CASSLAGLRGHSPLHF.